A selection of T cell receptor beta chains follows, all from one sample in a study of cytomegalovirus exposure and HLA in healthy donors. Method: immunoSEQ multiplex PCR; TCRdb's copy keeps in-frame clones and lacks some. The sample holds around 90,000 clones, roughly four fifths seen once. The sequencing input was PBMCs. These TCRs come from a man aged 30-40 years in good health and CMV-seronegative. Both conserved end residues are part of each CDR3. D genes are given only for firm matches. The listing skips clone size in some rows; elsewhere it reads once, few, many or a size class.

d_gene	abundance	v_gene	j_gene	CDR3aa	CDR3nt
-	-	TRBV18	TRBJ1-1	CASSPSGLGLNTEAFF	TGTGCCAGCTCACCATCAGGGCTAGGGTTGAACACTGAAGCTTTCTTT
-	-	TRBV18	TRBJ2-7	CASSPPGQKYEQYF	TGTGCCAGCTCACCGCCTGGACAGAAATACGAGCAGTACTTC
-	once	TRBV14	TRBJ2-7	CASSATGTEQYF	TGTGCCAGCAGCGCTACAGGGACCGAGCAGTACTTC
-	-	TRBV7-8	TRBJ1-2	CASSLDLNLRTAYGYTF	TGTGCCAGCAGCTTAGACCTCAACCTAAGGACTGCCTATGGCTACACCTTC
-	-	TRBV4-1	TRBJ1-2	CASSQDRDTGFYGYTF	TGCGCCAGCAGCCAAGATCGTGATACAGGATTCTATGGCTACACCTTC
-	-	TRBV9	TRBJ2-1	CASGTLNEQFF	TGTGCCAGCGGGACTCTCAATGAGCAGTTCTTC
-	-	TRBV2	TRBJ1-1	CASSDGGLSEAFF	TGTGCCAGCAGTGACGGGGGGCTATCTGAAGCTTTCTTT
-	-	TRBV2	TRBJ1-2	CASSETRVRGYTF	TGTGCCAGCAGTGAAACGCGGGTGAGAGGCTACACCTTC
-	-	TRBV10-2	TRBJ2-3	CASRGYRVDTQYF	TGCGCCAGCAGAGGTTACAGGGTAGATACGCAGTATTTT
TRBD2	-	TRBV9	TRBJ2-3	CASSVGTSATDTQYF	TGTGCCAGCAGCGTCGGGACTAGCGCCACAGATACGCAGTATTTT
TRBD1	few	TRBV5-6	TRBJ1-1	CASSYGTGLNTEAFF	TGTGCCAGCAGCTACGGGACAGGCTTGAACACTGAAGCTTTCTTT
-	-	TRBV6-5	TRBJ1-4	CASSYSSGEGEKLFF	TGTGCCAGCAGTTACTCATCAGGGGAGGGTGAAAAACTGTTTTTT
TRBD1	-	TRBV11-2	TRBJ1-3	CASSINRGDSGNTIYF	TGTGCCAGCAGCATCAACAGGGGCGACTCTGGAAACACCATATATTTT
TRBD1	-	TRBV5-6	TRBJ1-1	CASSLGQGLRTEAFF	TGTGCCAGCAGCTTGGGACAGGGCTTAAGAACTGAAGCTTTCTTT
-	few	TRBV5-4	TRBJ1-4	CASSLRDLSNEKLFF	TGTGCCAGCAGCTTGCGGGACTTGTCTAATGAAAAACTGTTTTTT
-	-	TRBV2	TRBJ2-7	CASSVATGEQYF	TGTGCCAGCAGTGTAGCGACAGGAGAGCAGTACTTC
-	-	TRBV5-1	TRBJ1-1	CASSLVLPGGTEAFF	TGCGCCAGCAGCTTGGTTTTACCGGGAGGGACTGAAGCTTTCTTT
-	once	TRBV28	TRBJ1-1	CASSFLGSEAFF	TGTGCCAGCAGTTTTCTGGGGAGTGAAGCTTTCTTT
-	-	TRBV6-1	TRBJ1-1	CASSEANTEAFF	TGTGCCAGCAGTGAGGCCAACACTGAAGCTTTCTTT
-	-	TRBV28	TRBJ1-2	CASSSRDHGYTF	TGTGCCAGCAGCTCTCGGGATCATGGCTACACCTTC
TRBD1	-	TRBV9	TRBJ2-1	CASSVMDRVNEQFF	TGTGCCAGCAGCGTGATGGACAGGGTAAATGAGCAGTTCTTC
-	few	TRBV29-1	TRBJ1-1	CSVDYRGTEAFF	TGCAGCGTTGATTATAGGGGCACTGAAGCTTTCTTT
-	-	TRBV6-5	TRBJ1-1	CASSRGTPRGTEAFF	TGTGCCAGCAGCCGAGGAACGCCCCGTGGCACTGAAGCTTTCTTT
TRBD1	few	TRBV5-1	TRBJ1-1	CASSPGQGAVTEAFF	TGCGCCAGCAGCCCGGGACAGGGGGCAGTCACTGAAGCTTTCTTT
TRBD1	-	TRBV11-3	TRBJ1-2	CASSRTGGRGYTF	TGTGCCAGCAGCCGTACAGGGGGGAGAGGCTACACCTTC
-	-	TRBV19	TRBJ1-6	CASMGTYNSPLHF	TGTGCCAGTATGGGGACTTATAATTCACCCCTCCACTTT
TRBD1	-	TRBV14	TRBJ1-1	CASSNYRGRENTEAFF	TGTGCCAGCAGCAACTACAGGGGGCGAGAGAACACTGAAGCTTTCTTT
TRBD1	-	TRBV9	TRBJ2-3	CASSAQGGFTDTQYF	TGTGCCAGCAGCGCACAGGGGGGATTCACAGATACGCAGTATTTT
-	-	TRBV5-8	TRBJ1-2	CASSLVLVGQGTNTF	-
TRBD1	once	TRBV19	TRBJ1-2	CASSKGGSNYGYTF	TGTGCCAGTAGCAAAGGGGGCTCTAACTATGGCTACACCTTC
TRBD1	-	TRBV10-3	TRBJ2-7	CAIHTGQGSSYEQYF	TGTGCCATACATACAGGACAGGGTTCCTCCTACGAGCAGTACTTC
-	-	TRBV6-5	TRBJ2-3	CASSSTTDTQYF	TGTGCCAGCTCTTCTACCACAGATACGCAGTATTTT
TRBD1	-	TRBV29-1	TRBJ1-2	CSVNTGTGNYGYTF	TGCAGCGTTAACACCGGGACAGGGAACTATGGCTACACCTTC
-	few	TRBV4-2	TRBJ1-4	CASSQETSVTTNEKLFF	TGTGCCAGCAGCCAAGAAACCTCAGTGACAACTAATGAAAAACTGTTTTTT
-	-	TRBV9	TRBJ2-5	CASSPGEAALKWTETQYF	TGTGCCAGCAGCCCTGGGGAGGCAGCTTTAAAGTGGACGGAGACCCAGTACTTC
TRBD2	-	TRBV13	TRBJ2-3	CASSLGTSGRARITDTQYF	TGTGCCAGCAGCTTAGGGACTAGCGGGAGGGCTCGTATCACAGATACGCAGTATTTT
TRBD1	-	TRBV6-4	TRBJ1-4	CASSDLRDRKGEKLFF	TGTGCCAGCAGTGACTTACGGGACAGGAAGGGTGAAAAACTGTTTTTT
-	-	TRBV21-1	TRBJ2-5	CASERGCVQETQYF	TGTGCCAGCGAAAGAGGGTGCGTTCAAGAGACCCAGTACTTC
TRBD1	-	TRBV29-1	TRBJ2-3	CSVAGTGVTDTQYF	TGCAGCGTGGCCGGGACAGGGGTCACAGATACGCAGTATTTT
TRBD1	few	TRBV4-2	TRBJ1-3	CASSRAYVGTGGGNTIYF	TGTGCCAGCAGCCGGGCGTATGTAGGGACAGGGGGAGGAAACACCATATATTTT
TRBD1	-	TRBV7-9	TRBJ2-4	CASSLGLRDRGKNIQYF	TGTGCCAGCAGCTTAGGATTGAGGGACAGGGGAAAAAACATTCAGTACTTC
-	-	TRBV7-9	TRBJ2-5	CASTGGRREQLYQETQYF	TGCGCCAGCACCGGGGGTAGAAGGGAACAGCTGTACCAAGAGACCCAGTACTTC
-	-	TRBV11-2	TRBJ1-2	CASSSVGTYGYTF	TGTGCCAGCAGCTCAGTCGGGACTTATGGCTACACCTTC
-	-	TRBV27	TRBJ1-4	CASTLVWGGSEKLFF	TGTGCCAGCACCCTCGTGTGGGGAGGAAGTGAAAAACTGTTTTTT
-	-	TRBV11-3	TRBJ1-1	CASSLDTGPNTEAFF	TGTGCCAGCAGCTTAGATACAGGTCCGAACACTGAAGCTTTCTTT
-	-	TRBV5-4	TRBJ2-1	CASSFGVEQFF	TGTGCCAGCAGCTTCGGGGTTGAGCAGTTCTTC